The rows below give T cell receptor beta chains drawn from one sample of a study of T-cell reconstitution after alpha-beta-depleted transplantation in children. TCRdb recomputed calls from the PCR reads with MiXCR, one row per CDR3 protein. The sample yields 150,000 to 250,000 distinct CDR3 sequences, less than 15% seen once. The sample here was PBMCs from the stem cell graft donor, taken from the stem cell graft. These receptors were taken from a human donor who donated a stem cell graft to a child with acute lymphoblastic leukemia. Each CDR3 is given with its conserved first and last residue. D genes are given only for firm matches. Rows may omit the clone size; those that give it use once, few, many or a size class.

V gene,CDR3 length,D gene,J gene,clone size,CDR3 DNA,CDR3 protein
TRBV5-1,14,TRBD1,TRBJ1-2,many,TGCGCCAGCAGCTTACAGGGGAGGGGCTATGGCTACACCTTC,CASSLQGRGYGYTF
TRBV12-3/TRBV12-4,17,-,TRBJ2-1,few,TGTGCCAGCAGTTTCCCTGGACGCACCTTATCCTACAATGAGCAGTTCTTC,CASSFPGRTLSYNEQFF
TRBV20-1,16,-,TRBJ2-1,many,TGCAGTGCTAGAGATCTTACGGGATTAAACTACAATGAGCAGTTCTTC,CSARDLTGLNYNEQFF
TRBV10-3,14,TRBD1,TRBJ1-1,many,TGTGCCATCAGGGGACAGGGGGCGGACACTGAAGCTTTCTTT,CAIRGQGADTEAFF
TRBV20-1,11,-,TRBJ1-1,many,TGCAGTGCGGAAACCGTCAATGAAGCTTTCTTT,CSAETVNEAFF
TRBV11-2,15,TRBD2,TRBJ2-1,-,TGTGCCAGCAGCCCACTGACTAGCGGGAGCGATGAGCAGTTCTTC,CASSPLTSGSDEQFF
TRBV5-1,14,TRBD1,TRBJ1-2,many,TGCGCCAGCAGCGAGGGGACAGGGAACTATGGCTACACCTTC,CASSEGTGNYGYTF
TRBV7-9,12,-,TRBJ1-1,many,TGTGCCATCCTTAGTCCAAACACTGAAGCTTTCTTT,CAILSPNTEAFF
TRBV29-1,13,TRBD1,TRBJ2-7,many,TGCAGCGTATCCCGGGACAGGGCCTACGAGCAGTACTTC,CSVSRDRAYEQYF
TRBV25-1,15,TRBD2,TRBJ2-1,-,TGTGCCAGCACCCCTAGCGGGAGGACCCACAATGAGCAGTTCTTC,CASTPSGRTHNEQFF
TRBV6-1,11,-,TRBJ2-1,many,TGTGCCAGCGGTACCGTCAATGAGCAGTTCTTC,CASGTVNEQFF
TRBV10-3,13,-,TRBJ2-7,many,TGTGCCATCAGCGGTGGGGGGGCCGGAGAGCAGTACTTC,CAISGGGAGEQYF
TRBV5-1,15,-,TRBJ1-2,few,TGCGCCAGCAGCTGGGGGACCGCTGCTAACTATGGCTACACCTTC,CASSWGTAANYGYTF
TRBV5-5,16,TRBD1,TRBJ1-2,many,TGTGCCAGCAGCAGACAGGGGCAATCGGGTAACTATGGCTACACCTTC,CASSRQGQSGNYGYTF
TRBV11-3,17,-,TRBJ2-7,many,TGTGCCAGCAGCTTAGGATGGGGACCCGAGAGCTCCTACGAGCAGTACTTC,CASSLGWGPESSYEQYF
TRBV18,14,-,TRBJ1-1,many,TGTGCCAGCTCACCGTGGGGAGAGGACACTGAAGCTTTCTTT,CASSPWGEDTEAFF
TRBV12-3/TRBV12-4,13,-,TRBJ2-5,many,TGTGCCAGCAGTCGGGGGCGTGGGGAGACCCAGTACTTC,CASSRGRGETQYF
TRBV12-3/TRBV12-4,15,-,TRBJ1-1,few,TGTGCCAGCAGTTTAAATAGTGGGGAGAACACTGAAGCTTTCTTT,CASSLNSGENTEAFF
TRBV6-5,15,TRBD1,TRBJ2-7,many,TGTGCCAGCAGTTACTCTGGACAGGGGGCTCACGAGCAGTACTTC,CASSYSGQGAHEQYF
TRBV6-2/TRBV6-3,15,-,TRBJ1-1,-,TGTGCCAGCAGTTACCGGGAGAGTTTGAACACTGAAGCTTTCTTT,CASSYRESLNTEAFF
TRBV19,15,-,TRBJ2-1,many,TGTGCCAGTAGTATTGGGCAGGGACTCTACAATGAGCAGTTCTTC,CASSIGQGLYNEQFF
TRBV5-1,14,-,TRBJ2-7,many,TGCGCCAGCAGCTCCAAAACGATCCGCTACGAGCAGTACTTC,CASSSKTIRYEQYF
TRBV30,15,-,TRBJ2-3,-,TGTGCCTGGAGTATAGGGTCGCTGGACGTAGATACGCAGTATTTT,CAWSIGSLDVDTQYF
TRBV6-1,15,-,TRBJ2-1,many,TGTGCCAGCAGTGAAACTTACTATGATAACAATGAGCAGTTCTTC,CASSETYYDNNEQFF
TRBV20-1,16,TRBD2,TRBJ2-7,-,TGCAGTGCTCTCGGACTAGCGGGGTTCACGTTCTACGAGCAGTACTTC,CSALGLAGFTFYEQYF
TRBV5-1,14,-,TRBJ1-5,many,TGCGCCAGCAGCTTGGAAGGAAGGGATCAGCCCCAGCATTTT,CASSLEGRDQPQHF
TRBV29-1,12,-,TRBJ2-3,many,TGCAGCGGGTGGGCTAGCACAGATACGCAGTATTTT,CSGWASTDTQYF
TRBV7-8,15,TRBD1,TRBJ1-2,many,TGTGCCAGCAGCATAAGACAGGGGGTTAGCCGAGGCTACACCTTC,CASSIRQGVSRGYTF
TRBV6-1,17,-,TRBJ2-1,many,TGTGCCAGCAGTACGGCTTTAGGCCCACTAGGGTCCAATGAGCAGTTCTTC,CASSTALGPLGSNEQFF
TRBV7-9,15,TRBD1,TRBJ2-7,many,TGTGCCAGCAGCGTCCCCGGACAGGGAATCTACGAGCAGTACTTC,CASSVPGQGIYEQYF
TRBV20-1,15,TRBD1,TRBJ1-1,few,TGCAGTGCTACTCCGGACAGGGCTAGAGGGGCTGAAGCTTTCTTT,CSATPDRARGAEAFF
TRBV10-3,14,-,TRBJ2-3,many,TGTGCCATCAGTGAGTCGACTAGCACAGATACGCAGTATTTT,CAISESTSTDTQYF
TRBV5-5,15,TRBD1,TRBJ1-4,many,TGTGCCAGCAGCGGGGACAGGGGAACTAATGAAAAACTGTTTTTT,CASSGDRGTNEKLFF
TRBV12-3/TRBV12-4,13,TRBD2,TRBJ2-7,many,TGTGCCAGCAGTCGGACTAGCGGGAACAAGCAGTACTTC,CASSRTSGNKQYF
TRBV12-3/TRBV12-4,14,-,TRBJ2-1,many,TGTGCCAGCAGTTTAAGAAACAGTCATAATGAGCAGTTCTTC,CASSLRNSHNEQFF
TRBV27,18,TRBD1,TRBJ1-5,many,TGTGCCAGCAGTTTAACCCACCTCGGACAGGGAGGTGGTCAGCCCCAGCATTTT,CASSLTHLGQGGGQPQHF
TRBV6-1,15,TRBD2,TRBJ2-7,many,TGTGCCAGCAGTGAGGGGGGGACTAGCGGGATTTTTCCGTACTTC,CASSEGGTSGIFPYF
TRBV3-1,13,-,TRBJ2-5,many,TGTGCCAGCAGCCAAGAAAGGTGGGAGACCCAGTACTTC,CASSQERWETQYF
TRBV11-2,12,-,TRBJ2-3,many,TGTGCCAGCAGCCCCCCCCCAGATACGCAGTATTTT,CASSPPPDTQYF
TRBV5-1,13,-,TRBJ2-2,many,TGCGCCAGCAGCTTGCCCCACACCGGGGAGCTGTTTTTT,CASSLPHTGELFF
TRBV10-1,16,-,TRBJ2-1,many,TGCGCCAGCAGTGACACCGGGACGGCCTCCTACAATGAGCAGTTCTTC,CASSDTGTASYNEQFF
TRBV18,15,-,TRBJ1-5,-,TGTGCCAGCTCAGAGGGGGTCGTGAGCAATCAGCCCCAGCATTTT,CASSEGVVSNQPQHF
TRBV7-8,17,TRBD2,TRBJ2-3,once,TGTGCCAGCAGCTTGCTAGCGGGATGGACGGACACAGATACGCAGTATTTT,CASSLLAGWTDTDTQYF
TRBV5-1,14,TRBD1,TRBJ2-7,few,TGCGCCAGCCGCGAGGGTGACAGGGGGCACGAGCAGTACTTC,CASREGDRGHEQYF
TRBV18,18,TRBD1,TRBJ2-6,-,TGTGCCAGCTCGCCTAGGACAGGGAGGTCGAACTGGGCCAACGTCCTGACTTTC,CASSPRTGRSNWANVLTF
TRBV4-1,15,TRBD1,TRBJ1-2,-,TGCGCCAGCAGCCTCGGGGGGCCAGGGGGGTATGGCTACACCTTC,CASSLGGPGGYGYTF
TRBV3-1,15,-,TRBJ2-2,few,TGTGCCAGCAGCCAAGCCGGGTCGAGGACCGGGGAGCTGTTTTTT,CASSQAGSRTGELFF
TRBV29-1,11,-,TRBJ1-5,many,TGCAGCGTTGGGGAGTGGCAGCCCCAGCATTTT,CSVGEWQPQHF
TRBV5-1,15,TRBD1,TRBJ1-1,many,TGCGCCAGCAGCTTGTCTAGGGGGCAGAGCACTGAAGCTTTCTTT,CASSLSRGQSTEAFF
TRBV11-1,19,TRBD2,TRBJ2-5,many,TGTGCCAGCAGCCCCCCTCTTCCGGGACTAGCGGGGTTCCAAGAGACCCAGTACTTC,CASSPPLPGLAGFQETQYF
TRBV7-2,16,TRBD2,TRBJ2-3,-,TGTGCCAGCAGTCTCGGACTAGCGGGAACGGCAGATACGCAGTATTTT,CASSLGLAGTADTQYF
TRBV18,15,-,TRBJ2-1,many,TGTGCCAGCTCACCACAAGGTCCAGCCTACAATGAGCAGTTCTTC,CASSPQGPAYNEQFF
TRBV20-1,12,-,TRBJ2-5,many,TGCAGTGCTAGAGTCCAGCCAGAGACCCAGTACTTC,CSARVQPETQYF